Below, 31 T cell receptor beta chains from the same sample are listed, as sequenced in a study of a mutant IDH1 vaccine in newly diagnosed glioma. This sample's time point: week 35, safety follow-up. A single vaccine dose contained 300 ug of mutant IDH1 20-mer peptide, and topical imiquimod was used with it. Assay used: immunoSEQ multiplex PCR; TCRdb lists only in-frame clones, some missing. The table records about 68,000 clones, around 82% of them present only once. These receptors' antigens are unknown. Here the sequenced sample was PBMCs, taken from a glioma patient whose treatment included an IDH1 peptide vaccine. The receptors were sampled from a man aged 18 to 35 with glioma.

This chain links TRBV6-1 with TRBJ2-1; TRBD1 is a possible D gene (6 bases). The CDR3 contains 15 residues. The V gene lost 4 bases and the J gene lost 3 bases, with 13 bases spanning the gap. Per the germline V gene, CDR1 is MNHNS and CDR2 is SASEGT. This CDR3 reads CASSATGTLYNEQFF. CDR3 in DNA: TGTGCCAGCAGTGCTACCGGGACACTCTACAATGAGCAGTTCTTC.

The V call is TRBV20-1, the J call TRBJ1-2; D remains ambiguous. V dropped 6 bases and J dropped 5 bases, with 10 bases sitting between them. This CDR3 comprises 11 residues. Germline V gene data show CDR1 as DFQATT and CDR2 as SNEGSKA (reference sequence). The CDR3 DNA follows: TGCAGTGCAACCGGGATATATGGCTACACCTTC. Amino acid sequence: CSATGIYGYTF.

The J gene is TRBJ2-2, the V gene TRBV7-8; unclear D gene. The germline V gene has CDR1 SGHVS and CDR2 FQNEAQ. V lost 7 bases and J lost 6, with 9 bases in between. The CDR3 consists of 12 residues. CDR3 DNA sequence: TGTGCCAGCACCCCGAGTCCCGGGGAGCTGTTTTTT. Amino acids: CASTPSPGELFF. Based on the CDR3 plus reference TRBV7-8 and TRBJ2-2, the full variable domain is GAGVSQSPRYKVAKRGQDVALRCDPISGHVSLFWYQQALGQGPEFLTYFQNEAQLDKSGLPSDRFFAERPEGSVSTLKIQRTQQEDSAVYLCASTPSPGELFFGEGSRLTVL.

The V gene is TRBV19, the J gene TRBJ1-1; TRBD1 aligns across 8 bases. Per germline, CDR1 LNHDA and CDR2 SQIVND (reference sequence). The CDR3 is 15 amino acids. V was pared by 5 bases and J by 4 bases, with 9 bases of the junction left unmatched. CDR3 nucleotides: TGTGCCAGTAGTCGGACAGGGAGAGGTAGCACTGAAGCTTTCTTT. The encoded protein is CASSRTGRGSTEAFF.

This sequence joins TRBV4-3 and TRBJ2-6, with no clear D. Trimming took off 0 bases at V and 0 bases at J, with 6 bases between the two ends. This CDR3 comprises 16 residues. CDR1 and CDR2 from the germline V gene are LGHNA and YSLEER. The CDR3 bases are TGCGCCAGCAGCCAAGATCGCACCTCTGGGGCCAACGTCCTGACTTTC. It yields the protein CASSQDRTSGANVLTF.

The rearrangement links TRBV18 to TRBJ1-3; D gene unclear. The V end was cut by 3 bases, the J end by 2 bases, with 8 bases between. In germline, CDR1 is KGHSH, CDR2 LQKENI. This CDR3 spans 14 amino acids. The CDR3 reads CASSPGSPGNTIYF. CDR3 nucleotides: TGTGCCAGCTCACCGGGAAGTCCTGGAAACACCATATATTTT.

There are a few counts of this clone. This chain joins TRBV30 and TRBJ1-1; TRBD1 aligns across 9 bases. J was trimmed by 4 bases and V by 4 bases; bases with no gene match: 13. This CDR3 comprises 16 residues. Looked up from germline, CDR1 is GTSNPN and CDR2 is SVGIG (reference sequence). CDR3: CAWKAGHRGLITEAFF. The CDR3, as DNA: TGTGCCTGGAAGGCGGGACACAGGGGGCTAATCACTGAAGCTTTCTTT.

The rearrangement uses TRBV2 and TRBJ1-2; D remains ambiguous. Germline values: CDR1 SNHLY, CDR2 FYNNEI. The CDR3 is made up of 11 amino acids. Deletions cut 6 bases from V and 13 bases from J, with 15 bases between. For the CDR3, the DNA is TGTGCCAGCAGGCCGGCGGTCGGGCCCACCTTC. It translates to CASRPAVGPTF. The whole variable domain, remainder taken from reference TRBV2 and TRBJ1-2, is EPEVTQTPSHQVTQMGQEVILRCVPISNHLYFYWYRQILGQKVEFLVSFYNNEISEKSEIFDDQFSVERPDGSNFTLKIRSTKLEDSAMYFCASRPAVGPTFGSGTRLTVV.

The DNA of the CDR3 is TGTGCCAGCAGTGAATGTTTAGGGGGTTGTGAGCAGTTCTTC. Protein: CASSECLGGCEQFF. J is TRBJ2-1 and V is TRBV6-1; possibly TRBD1 for D (6 bases). Germline V gives CDR1 MNHNS, CDR2 SASEGT. The CDR3 totals 14 residues. V gave up 2 bases and J gave up 9 bases, with 14 bases separating them.

This chain connects TRBV14 to TRBJ2-5; 7 bases match TRBD2. The CDR3 is 12 amino acids. Germline V CDR1 and CDR2: SGHDN, FVKESK. The junction had 0 bases not matched to a gene; V was cut back by 4 bases and J by 4 bases. The CDR3 sequence: CASSPGGETQYF. The CDR3 DNA is TGTGCCAGCAGCCCGGGAGGAGAGACCCAGTACTTC.

The gene calls are TRBV6-5 and TRBJ2-7; D is perhaps TRBD1 or TRBD2 (5 bases each). Germline loops: CDR1 MNHEY, CDR2 SVGAGI. V was pared by 2 bases and J by 0 bases, with 11 bases between. The CDR3 extends over 15 amino acids. The CDR3: CASSYTGTSSYEQYF. The DNA of the CDR3 is TGTGCCAGCAGTTACACCGGGACCAGCTCCTACGAGCAGTACTTC.

The chain recombines TRBV27 with TRBJ1-4, with 9 bases lining up with TRBD1. Germline trimming cut 5 bases from V and 7 bases from J; bases unmatched to any gene: 5. The CDR3 has 14 amino acids. Germline V gene lookup returns CDR1 MNHEY and CDR2 SMNVEV (reference sequence). The CDR3 sequence is CASSVQGAREKLFF. The CDR3 nucleotides read TGTGCCAGCAGTGTACAGGGGGCGCGTGAAAAACTGTTTTTT.

V usage is TRBV7-8 and J usage is TRBJ2-2; either TRBD1 or TRBD2 may supply D (5 bases each). CDR1 is SGHVS and CDR2 is FQNEAQ in the germline V gene. V dropped 2 bases and J dropped 2 bases, with 9 bases sitting between them. There are 15 residues in the CDR3. For the CDR3, the DNA is TGTGCCAGCAGCTTATGGGGACCCAACACCGGGGAGCTGTTTTTT. Residues: CASSLWGPNTGELFF.

CDR3 loop: CASSQGRSYEQYF. The CDR3 DNA follows: TGCGCCAGCAGCCAAGGAAGATCCTACGAGCAGTACTTC. The V call is TRBV4-3, the J call TRBJ2-7; D remains ambiguous. Germline V gene data show CDR1 as LGHNA and CDR2 as YSLEER. The V end was cut by 1 base, the J end by 1 base, with 5 bases between. The length of the CDR3 is 13 residues.

CDR3 loop: CASSLVGTPNTEAFF. The CDR3 DNA sequence: TGCGCCAGCAGCTTGGTAGGGACACCGAACACTGAAGCTTTCTTT. The genes are TRBV5-1 and TRBJ1-1; possibly TRBD1 for D (6 bases). Trimming left V 0 bases short and J 1 base short, with 10 bases between. The CDR3 has 15 residues. The V gene's germline CDR1 is SGHRS and CDR2 YFSETQ.

This sequence joins TRBV27 and TRBJ1-1, with 7 nucleotides matching TRBD1. Trimming cost V 5 bases and J 5 bases; bases outside gene matches: 17. The CDR3 totals 17 residues. Germline-derived CDR1 and CDR2 are MNHEY and SMNVEV (reference sequence). In nucleotides, the CDR3 is TGTGCCAGCAGTCTGGGACAACGGGACAGTTCCAAAACTGAAGCTTTCTTT. Its protein product is CASSLGQRDSSKTEAFF.

The gene calls are TRBV6-1 and TRBJ1-2; 8 bases match TRBD1. The CDR3 extends over 15 amino acids. J gave up 7 bases and V 5 bases, and 12 bases lay outside the gene matches. Germline V gene sequence: CDR1 MNHNS, CDR2 SASEGT. This CDR3 is CASSRLETGVSGYTF. CDR3 nucleotides: TGTGCCAGCAGTCGGCTAGAGACAGGGGTTTCTGGCTACACCTTC.

This clone came up a few times. The rearrangement links TRBV4-1 to TRBJ1-1; D uncertain. The V end lost 4 bases, the J end lost 6 bases, and 18 bases lay between the germline ends. Germline CDR1 MGHRA, CDR2 YSYEKL. CDR3 length equals 15 residues. Written as DNA, the CDR3 is TGCGCCAGCAGCCCGGCGGGGTGGAGGAGCGCTGAAGCTTTCTTT. Protein: CASSPAGWRSAEAFF.

The chain uses TRBV28 and TRBJ2-7, with TRBD1 matching 9 bases. The ends lost 1 base at V and 0 bases at J; junction bases unmatched: 1. In germline, CDR1 is MDHEN, CDR2 SYDVKM. The CDR3 is 15 amino acids. CDR3 in DNA: TGTGCCAGCAGTTTATACAGGGGGCCCTCCTACGAGCAGTACTTC. This encodes CASSLYRGPSYEQYF.

This rearrangement joins TRBV5-5 to TRBJ1-5; no definite D call. This CDR3 spans 13 amino acids. Trimming pared 1 base from V and 1 base from J, leaving 3 bases between. Germline V gene data show CDR1 as SGHKS and CDR2 as YYEKEE (reference sequence). As DNA, the CDR3 is TGTGCCAGCAGCTTGAACAGCAATCAGCCCCAGCATTTT. Encoded protein: CASSLNSNQPQHF.

The J gene is TRBJ2-3, the V gene TRBV7-9; D is ambiguous. Germline V gene lookup returns CDR1 SEHNR and CDR2 FQNEAQ (reference sequence). V dropped 2 bases and J dropped 5 bases, with 11 bases sitting between them. This CDR3 has 14 amino acids. The CDR3 protein is CASSLSLPRDTQYF. The CDR3 DNA is TGTGCCAGCAGCTTAAGTCTCCCGAGAGATACGCAGTATTTT.

The chain combines TRBV4-2 with TRBJ2-2; weak D call: TRBD1 (7 bases). The V and J ends lost 0 bases and 6 bases respectively, with 11 bases between them. CDR3 size: 15 residues. Germline V lookup: CDR1 LGHNA, CDR2 YNFKEQ. CDR3 residues: CASSQDAGQSGELFF. CDR3 nucleotide sequence: TGTGCCAGCAGCCAAGATGCGGGACAGTCCGGGGAGCTGTTTTTT.

V gene TRBV5-1 combines with J gene TRBJ1-4; D unresolved. Germline CDR1 SGHRS, CDR2 YFSETQ. CDR3 length equals 15 residues. Trimming pared 2 bases from V and 0 bases from J, leaving 8 bases between. CDR3 residues: CASSFTRATNEKLFF. In nucleotides, the CDR3 is TGCGCCAGCAGCTTTACAAGAGCAACTAATGAAAAACTGTTTTTT.

This rearrangement joins TRBV5-6 to TRBJ1-1; D not resolved. This CDR3 has 15 amino acids. With 4 bases removed from V and 1 base from J, the gap between germline ends came to 14 bases. CDR1 is SGHDT and CDR2 is YYEEEE in the germline V gene. CDR3 DNA: TGTGCCAGCAGCCGCCGTGAAACCGGGAACACTGAAGCTTTCTTT. It specifies CASSRRETGNTEAFF.

The chain joins TRBV7-2 to TRBJ1-1, with 8 bases matching TRBD1. Germline lookup yields CDR1 SGHTA and CDR2 FQGNSA. The CDR3 spans 14 residues. With V trimmed by 4 bases and J by 5 bases, 6 bases remained unmatched. The CDR3 region has the DNA TGTGCCAGCAGCTCGCGACAGGGGTGGACTGAAGCTTTCTTT. This translates into CASSSRQGWTEAFF. The complete variable domain, with remaining parts taken from reference TRBV7-2 and TRBJ1-1, reads GAGVSQSPSNKVTEKGKDVELRCDPISGHTALYWYRQSLGQGLEFLIYFQGNSAPDKSGLPSDRFSAERTGGSVSTLTIQRTQQEDSAVYLCASSSRQGWTEAFFGQGTRLTVV.

J is TRBJ2-2 and V is TRBV4-3; D remains ambiguous. From germline, CDR1 is LGHNA and CDR2 YSLEER. CDR3 length equals 17 residues. Trimming removed 0 bases at V and 1 base at J, with 12 bases between. CDR3 coding DNA: TGCGCCAGCAGCCAAGAACTAAGAAAGGGGAACACCGGGGAGCTGTTTTTT. Translation: CASSQELRKGNTGELFF.

This clone was seen only once. The CDR3 region is CASGYQGSSYEQYF. Written as DNA, the CDR3 is TGTGCCAGCGGCTACCAGGGGAGCTCCTACGAGCAGTACTTC. The gene calls are TRBV5-4 and TRBJ2-7, with a possible D match to TRBD1 (6 bases). CDR1 and CDR2 (germline): SGHNT, YYREEE (reference sequence). The CDR3 spans 14 residues. With 7 bases removed from V and 0 bases from J, the gap between germline ends came to 14 bases.

This clone was detected a few times. The chain employs TRBV11-2 and TRBJ2-1; TRBD2 aligns across 7 bases. This CDR3 has 12 residues. Germline-derived CDR1 and CDR2 are SGHAT and FQNNGV. V lost 9 bases, J lost 4 bases, and 3 bases stayed unmatched. This CDR3 is CASVSGYNEQFF. The CDR3 DNA follows: TGTGCCAGTGTTAGCGGGTACAATGAGCAGTTCTTC.

The chain couples TRBV5-1 to TRBJ1-2, with TRBD1 matching over 8 bases. Germline trimming cut 0 bases from V and 2 bases from J; bases unmatched to any gene: 0. Germline V lookup: CDR1 SGHRS, CDR2 YFSETQ. This CDR3 has 14 amino acids. DNA for the CDR3: TGCGCCAGCAGCTTGGCAGGGGGCAACTATGGCTACACCTTC. Its translation: CASSLAGGNYGYTF.

This clone was recorded once. The V call is TRBV6-6, the J call TRBJ2-7; 8 bases fit TRBD1. This CDR3 has 15 amino acids. CDR1 and CDR2 (germline): MNHNY, SVGAGI (reference sequence). V was pared by 1 base and J by 5 bases, with 7 bases of the junction left unmatched. CDR3 in amino acids: CASSYLDRATNEQYF. DNA of the CDR3: TGTGCCAGCAGTTACTTGGACAGGGCGACAAACGAGCAGTACTTC.

The chain is built from TRBV9 and TRBJ1-1; D is possibly TRBD1 (5 bases). The CDR3 spans 14 residues. Per the germline V gene, CDR1 is SGDLS and CDR2 is YYNGEE. V was trimmed by 3 bases and J by 3 bases, leaving 12 bases between them. The CDR3 spells CASSGSGYDTEAFF. The CDR3 DNA follows: TGTGCCAGCAGCGGATCAGGGTATGACACTGAAGCTTTCTTT.